This section outlines one T cell receptor (beta chain) sequence together with its context. Its antigen is as yet unknown. The data were obtained in a study of CD8+ T cells in alopecia areata. About the research overall: In an open-label trial, patients got 5 to 10 mg tofacitinib twice daily.

Extraction and reverse transcription of RNA yielded cDNA as the sequencing template. Sequencing was performed with immunoSEQ multiplex PCR; in TCRdb, only in-frame clones are kept and a portion is missing. Among about 180,000 clones listed, roughly 46% were seen once. Broader study findings: On tofacitinib, scalp clonality and expanded CD8+ clones among top 100 fell significantly.

As to treatment: oral pan-JAK inhibitor, 5-10 mg twice daily. Alopecia areata patients gave lesional scalp punch biopsies and peripheral blood samples. V was cut by 3 bases and J by 7 bases, with 7 bases left in between. Germline V gives CDR1 SGHDT, CDR2 YYEEEE. There are 12 residues in the CDR3. This clonotype originated in a human donor with alopecia areata. The rearrangement uses TRBV5-6 and TRBJ2-2; D not certain. Sequences were derived from CD8+ T cells sorted from blood, sampled at approximately week 51, from a patient treated with tofacitinib. CDR3 bases: TGTGCCAGCAGCTCCTCAAGCGGGGAGCTGTTTTTT. Its protein is CASSSSSGELFF.